This record covers a single T cell receptor (beta chain). V lost 3 bases, J lost 4 bases, and 12 bases lay in between. In germline, CDR1 is SGHRS, CDR2 YFSETQ. This CDR3 is built from 14 residues. This record comes from a study of blood T cell repertoires in COVID-19. As for the study in general: There were acute and convalescent COVID-19 samples, and they came from the United States, Italy and Spain. The cDNA or gDNA used as material had been derived from T cells, B-cell-depleted T cells, or PBMCs.

In Seattle, patients joined the study during active infection and were tracked longitudinally. In the original analysis: How many nucleated cells were present was estimated from reference gene primer amplification. TCRdb's copy holds only in-frame clones and misses some; the assay was immunoSEQ multiplex PCR. That table gives V, J and clone size, and the DNA gave D and trimming. Of approximately 340,000 clones in the sample, about 87% were seen once. The chain joins TRBV5-1 to TRBJ2-3; D possibly corresponds to TRBD2 (6 bases). The material sequenced was peripheral blood. This clonotype originated in a man aged 25 to 40 with COVID-19, enrolled during active disease. The CDR3 DNA reads as TGCGCCAGCAGCTCGGGGACTTTCCCAGATACGCAGTATTTT. Residues: CASSSGTFPDTQYF.